The 26 T cell receptor beta chains given below trace back to one sample, sequenced in a study of beta chain features in type 1 diabetes. What was sequenced were expressed TCRB transcripts, since all of the isolated RNA had been reverse transcribed. The data were produced by immunoSEQ multiplex PCR, yet TCRdb's version contains in-frame clones alone and is incomplete. The sample includes about 370,000 clones, around 10% of them seen just once. Whole-study findings and limits: Within each of all four CD4+ subsets, Type 1 diabetes patients had TCRB CDR3s that were moderately but significantly shorter.

No cognate antigen is known for these TCRs. Sequenced: central memory CD4+ T cells from blood. These receptors originate from a man under 40 with type 1 diabetes.

At least ten counts were recorded for this clone. The chain uses TRBV19 and TRBJ2-1; D not resolved. Germline V lookup: CDR1 LNHDA, CDR2 SQIVND (reference sequence). This CDR3 has 14 amino acids. Between the trimmed V and J ends, which lost 5 bases and 6 bases, there was a span of 14 bases. CDR3 DNA sequence: TGTGCCAGTAGTTTCCGTTCTGGGTTCAATGAGCAGTTCTTC. It codes for CASSFRSGFNEQFF.

The sample holds many counts of this clone. This chain uses TRBV7-9 with TRBJ1-5, with D unresolved. This CDR3 is built from 12 residues. Trimming stripped 5 bases from V and 7 bases from J, with 9 bases between. The germline gives CDR1 SEHNR, CDR2 FQNEAQ (reference sequence). The CDR3 bases are TGTGCCAGCAGCAACGTAAGGCAGCCCCAGCATTTT. This translates into CASSNVRQPQHF.

The V call is TRBV7-3, the J call TRBJ2-7; TRBD2 aligns across 14 bases. The CDR3 totals 17 residues. The V and J ends lost 0 bases and 5 bases, in that order; junction bases with no gene match: 6. Germline V gene sequence: CDR1 SGHTA, CDR2 FQGTGA. The chain's CDR3 is CASSLTPGTSGRDEQYF. CDR3 nucleotide sequence: TGTGCCAGCAGCTTAACCCCCGGGACTAGCGGGAGAGACGAGCAGTACTTC. The full variable domain, its missing parts supplied by reference TRBV7-3 and TRBJ2-7, is GAGVSQTPSNKVTEKGKYVELRCDPISGHTALYWYRQSLGQGPEFLIYFQGTGAADDSGLPNDRFFAVRPEGSVSTLKIQRTERGDSAVYLCASSLTPGTSGRDEQYFGPGTRLTVT.

The V and J genes are TRBV5-1 and TRBJ1-6, with unresolved D. Germline CDR1 is SGHRS and CDR2 is YFSETQ. Trimming left V 4 bases short and J 7 bases short, with 9 bases between. CDR3 length: 13 residues. The CDR3 DNA sequence: TGCGCCAGCAGCCTTCCGGAGAATTCACCCCTCCACTTT. This encodes CASSLPENSPLHF.

The chain couples TRBV2 to TRBJ2-3, with TRBD1 matching 9 bases. Germline loops: CDR1 SNHLY, CDR2 FYNNEI. The V gene end was trimmed by 6 bases and the J gene end by 5 bases; junction bases not matched to a gene: 9. The CDR3 is made up of 15 amino acids. This CDR3 is CASSPQGQGGDTQYF. The CDR3 DNA reads TGTGCCAGCAGCCCCCAGGGACAGGGCGGAGATACGCAGTATTTT.

The J gene is TRBJ2-7, the V gene TRBV5-1; D may be TRBD1 (5 bases). Trimming stripped 4 bases from V and 4 bases from J, with 27 bases between. Germline V gene lookup returns CDR1 SGHRS and CDR2 YFSETQ. The CDR3 covers 18 residues. The CDR3 region is CASSILGADTRARYEQYF. The CDR3 nucleotides read TGCGCCAGCAGCATACTCGGTGCGGACACCCGAGCTCGATACGAGCAGTACTTC. Full variable domain (missing parts from reference TRBV5-1 and TRBJ2-7): KAGVTQTPRYLIKTRGQQVTLSCSPISGHRSVSWYQQTPGQGLQFLFEYFSETQRNKGNFPGRFSGRQFSNSRSEMNVSTLELGDSALYLCASSILGADTRARYEQYFGPGTRLTVT.

The genes are TRBV28 and TRBJ2-7; 8 bases agree with TRBD1. CDR3 length: 17 amino acids. The V gene end was trimmed by 4 bases and the J gene end by 0 bases; junction bases not matched to a gene: 11. The germline V gene has CDR1 MDHEN and CDR2 SYDVKM. Written as DNA, the CDR3 is TGTGCCAGCAGTTCACCCGGGACAGGAGACTTCTCCTACGAGCAGTACTTC. This gives the protein CASSSPGTGDFSYEQYF. Drawing the rest from reference TRBV28 and TRBJ2-7, the complete variable domain is DVKVTQSSRYLVKRTGEKVFLECVQDMDHENMFWYRQDPGLGLRLIYFSYDVKMKEKGDIPEGYSVSREKKERFSLILESASTNQTSMYLCASSSPGTGDFSYEQYFGPGTRLTVT.

The chain recombines TRBV5-1 with TRBJ2-7; 7 positions match TRBD2. V shed 0 bases and J 3 bases; nucleotides not matched to a gene: 6. CDR3 length: 15 amino acids. Germline-derived CDR1 and CDR2 are SGHRS and YFSETQ. The CDR3 DNA follows: TGCGCCAGCAGCTTGGGGGCGGGAGTAAACTACGAGCAGTACTTC. Translation: CASSLGAGVNYEQYF.

The chain employs TRBV6-1 and TRBJ1-2, with D possibly matching TRBD1 (5 bases). V was pared by 5 bases and J by 4 bases, with 11 bases between. The length of the CDR3 is 13 residues. Germline V gene sequence: CDR1 MNHNS, CDR2 SASEGT. The CDR3 loop is CASSPGTVYGYTF. Written as DNA, the CDR3 is TGTGCCAGCAGTCCCGGGACCGTCTATGGCTACACCTTC.

This clone has just a few counts. J is TRBJ2-1 and V is TRBV2; 9 nucleotides line up with TRBD2. The ends lost 6 bases at V and 8 bases at J; junction bases unmatched: 5. Germline lookup yields CDR1 SNHLY and CDR2 FYNNEI. The CDR3 extends over 13 amino acids. The CDR3 loop is CASRASGIDEQFF. DNA for the CDR3: TGTGCCAGCAGAGCTAGCGGGATCGATGAGCAGTTCTTC.

This clone has at least ten counts. The V and J genes are TRBV6-6 and TRBJ1-4; 9 nucleotides match TRBD1. V was clipped by 8 bases and J by 16 bases; unmatched bases: 5. The CDR3 contains 10 residues. CDR1 is MNHNY, CDR2 SVGAGI, per germline (reference sequence). CDR3 in DNA: TGTGCCAGCGGCACAGGGGGCGAGTTTTTT. This encodes CASGTGGEFF.

This clone appeared a single time. The chain uses TRBV25-1 and TRBJ2-1, with D possibly being TRBD1 (6 bases). The length of the CDR3 is 13 residues. Germline V CDR1 and CDR2: MGHDK, SYGVNS. V was pared by 5 bases and J by 6 bases, with 11 bases between. CDR3 region: CASSTTGINEQFF. The CDR3 DNA reads TGTGCCAGCAGTACCACAGGGATCAATGAGCAGTTCTTC.

The rearrangement uses TRBV28 and TRBJ1-2; 9 positions match TRBD1. CDR1 is MDHEN, CDR2 SYDVKM, per germline. The CDR3 consists of 15 residues. V gave up 5 bases and J gave up 4 bases; unmatched junction bases: 8. The CDR3 protein is CASSQGGQGGYGYTF. The CDR3 region has the DNA TGTGCCAGCAGTCAAGGGGGACAGGGTGGCTATGGCTACACCTTC.

This clone was found a few times. The CDR3 DNA follows: TGTGCCAGTACCCCCCTTGAGGGAGGCGCCTACAATGAGCAGTTCTTC. This codes for CASTPLEGGAYNEQFF. V gene TRBV19 combines with J gene TRBJ2-1; TRBD2 might be the D (6 bases). The CDR3 runs to 16 residues. Trimming left V 7 bases short and J 2 bases short, with 18 bases between. Germline CDR1 is LNHDA and CDR2 is SQIVND (reference sequence).

The chain has TRBV9 and TRBJ2-5, with 7 bases identical to TRBD1. Gene TRBJ2-7 matches the end of the DNA better, so the J call may be wrong. The CDR3 has 15 amino acids. In germline, CDR1 is SGDLS, CDR2 YYNGEE. The CDR3 loop reads CASSVGHRGIHEQYF. In nucleotides, the CDR3 is TGTGCCAGCAGCGTAGGGCACAGGGGAATCCACGAGCAGTACTTC.

In this sample, this clone turned up a few times. A read error may account for a junction end that differs from germline. Other DNA sequences from this sample encode an identical CDR3 as well. V is TRBV7-7 and J is TRBJ2-2, with TRBD2 as a possible D gene (6 bases). This CDR3 contains 15 residues. Germline loops: CDR1 SSHAT, CDR2 FNYEAQ (reference sequence). The CDR3 DNA is TGTGCTAGCAGCTTAATGGCAGGGACTCCCGGGGAGCTGTTTTTT. It codes for CASSLMAGTPGELFF.

The rearrangement links TRBV6-6 to TRBJ2-3; possibly TRBD2 for D (6 bases). Looked up from germline, CDR1 is MNHNY and CDR2 is SVGAGI (reference sequence). V lost 6 bases and J lost 5, with 21 bases in between. This CDR3 is 16 amino acids long. Here the CDR3 DNA reads TGTGCCAGCAGCCCTACCCCTCGCCAGGGAGGAGATACGCAGTATTTT. Encoded protein: CASSPTPRQGGDTQYF.

This clone was detected a few times. The V and J genes are TRBV18 and TRBJ2-1; D possibly corresponds to TRBD2 (7 bases). The germline V gene encodes CDR1 KGHSH and CDR2 LQKENI. Trimming left V 1 base short and J 10 bases short, with 8 bases between. The CDR3 is made up of 12 amino acids. The CDR3 is CASSPRGGEQFF. In nucleotides, the CDR3 is TGTGCCAGCTCACCACGGGGGGGCGAGCAGTTCTTC.

This clone was counted between two and nine times. The chain links TRBV11-2 to TRBJ2-7; D is tentatively TRBD1 or TRBD2 (5 bases each). Trimming stripped 4 bases from V and 2 bases from J, with 12 bases between. From germline, CDR1 is SGHAT and CDR2 FQNNGV. The CDR3 extends over 14 amino acids. For the CDR3, the DNA is TGTGCCAGCAGCTCTAGCTGGGGGACCTACGAGCAGTACTTC. Its translation: CASSSSWGTYEQYF.

The V gene is TRBV2, the J gene TRBJ2-7, with D uncertain. Germline V gene data show CDR1 as SNHLY and CDR2 as FYNNEI. This CDR3 comprises 12 residues. V was shortened by 8 bases and J by 2 bases, with 10 bases between the two germline ends. CDR3 nucleotides: TGTGCCAGCGGCAGACAACCCTACGAGCAGTACTTC. Its protein is CASGRQPYEQYF.

V and J are TRBV6-5 and TRBJ2-5; no clear D. The DNA end is more similar to TRBJ2-7, so the J call may be wrong. The germline V gene has CDR1 MNHEY and CDR2 SVGAGI. This CDR3 contains 12 residues. As DNA, the CDR3 is TGTGCCAGCAGCCCGGAAGGCTACGAGCAGTACTTC. It codes for CASSPEGYEQYF.

This clone was counted only a few times. The rearrangement uses TRBV28 and TRBJ1-2; 7 bases agree with TRBD1. Germline loops: CDR1 MDHEN, CDR2 SYDVKM. V dropped 8 bases and J dropped 3; count of bases not matched to a gene: 12. The CDR3 is 15 residues long. Written as DNA, the CDR3 is TGTGCCAGCTCCAAGGGGGGGCAGGGGGACTATGGCTACACCTTC. This gives the protein CASSKGGQGDYGYTF.

The J gene is TRBJ2-2, the V gene TRBV9; D gene unclear. V lost 4 bases to trimming and J lost 4 bases, with 17 bases between them. This CDR3 is built from 16 residues. Germline loops: CDR1 SGDLS, CDR2 YYNGEE. In DNA form, the CDR3 reads TGTGCCAGCAGCTTCGAGGTCACCCGGGCCACCGGGGAGCTGTTTTTT. Protein sequence: CASSFEVTRATGELFF.

This clone has just a few counts. The same CDR3 can be traced to other DNA sequences in this sample. The chain has TRBV29-1 and TRBJ2-2; 8 positions match TRBD1. Per germline, CDR1 SQVTM and CDR2 ANQGSEA. There are 13 residues in the CDR3. The CDR3 nucleotides are TGCAGTGCGGGACAGGCAAACACCGGGGAGCTGTTTTTT. Encoded protein: CSAGQANTGELFF.

There are many counts of this clone. The chain couples TRBV7-2 to TRBJ1-2; 9 nucleotides align to TRBD1. J was trimmed by 9 bases and V by 5 bases; bases with no gene match: 22. The germline V gene has CDR1 SGHTA and CDR2 FQGNSA. The CDR3 totals 18 residues. The CDR3: CASSRTSTGGDYRHSYTF. The CDR3 nucleotides read TGTGCCAGCAGCCGTACATCAACAGGGGGCGATTATCGCCATAGCTACACCTTC. Variable domain in full (rest from reference TRBV7-2 and TRBJ1-2): GAGVSQSPSNKVTEKGKDVELRCDPISGHTALYWYRQSLGQGLEFLIYFQGNSAPDKSGLPSDRFSAERTGGSVSTLTIQRTQQEDSAVYLCASSRTSTGGDYRHSYTFGSGTRLTVV.

The CDR3 DNA is TGTGCTAGTGGTTTGGTACGCCGCCTGAGTCACTACGAGCAGTACTTC. It specifies CASGLVRRLSHYEQYF. The chain has TRBV12-5 and TRBJ2-7; D gene ambiguous. The germline V gene encodes CDR1 LGHNT and CDR2 FRNRAP. Trimming left V 0 bases short and J 3 bases short, with 15 bases between. The CDR3 loop spans 16 amino acids. The variable domain in full, completed from reference TRBV12-5 and TRBJ2-7, reads DARVTQTPRHKVTEMGQEVTMRCQPILGHNTVFWYRQTMMQGLELLAYFRNRAPLDDSGMPKDRFSAEMPDATLATLKIQPSEPRDSAVYFCASGLVRRLSHYEQYFGPGTRLTVT.